The 30 T cell receptor beta chains below were found in one sample sequenced in a study of technical replicates of blood from a few donors. Data came from immunoSEQ multiplex PCR; TCRdb stores just in-frame clones and leaves some out. This sample yields around 97,000 clones, of which roughly 96% are seen a single time; 0.36% belongs to the top ten. Source material: T cells isolated from PBMCs. These receptors were taken from a human donor in good health.

The genes are TRBV28 and TRBJ2-7, with D uncertain. The V and J ends lost 4 bases and 0 bases respectively, with 13 bases between them. This CDR3 has 15 residues. Germline CDR1 and CDR2: MDHEN and SYDVKM. The CDR3 region has the DNA TGTGCCAGCAGTTCCCGACAAGAGATCTCCTACGAGCAGTACTTC. Amino acid sequence: CASSSRQEISYEQYF.

This clone was observed a single time. The rearrangement joins TRBV27 to TRBJ2-7; TRBD2 might be the D (6 bases). Germline V lookup: CDR1 MNHEY, CDR2 SMNVEV (reference sequence). The CDR3 has 16 amino acids. The V end lost 5 bases, the J end lost 7 bases, and 24 bases lay between the germline ends. CDR3 nucleotides: TGTGCCAGCAGTCCCTCGTGGCGGGGCTTAACCGTGGAGCAGTACTTC. Amino acid sequence: CASSPSWRGLTVEQYF.

The chain recombines TRBV27 with TRBJ2-1, with 10 bases that match TRBD2. Germline CDR1 reads MNHEY; CDR2 reads SMNVEV (reference sequence). With V trimmed by 7 bases and J by 4 bases, 7 bases remained unmatched. The CDR3 contains 15 residues. The CDR3 loop is CASKGGAGGYNEQFF. In DNA form, the CDR3 reads TGTGCCAGCAAGGGCGGAGCGGGAGGGTACAATGAGCAGTTCTTC.

This sequence joins TRBV5-6 and TRBJ1-1; 7 positions match TRBD1. The CDR3 runs 14 residues. In germline, CDR1 is SGHDT, CDR2 YYEEEE. J lost 0 bases, V lost 3 bases, and 2 bases had no gene match. CDR3 residues: CASSWGQMNTEAFF. For the CDR3, the DNA is TGTGCCAGCAGCTGGGGACAGATGAACACTGAAGCTTTCTTT.

CDR3: CASSPGQGRLNEQFF. CDR3 nucleotide sequence: TGTGCCAGCAGCCCGGGACAGGGACGGTTGAATGAGCAGTTCTTC. This sequence joins TRBV25-1 and TRBJ2-1; TRBD1 matches 9 bases. Germline CDR1 reads MGHDK; CDR2 reads SYGVNS. Trimming cost V 6 bases and J 7 bases; bases outside gene matches: 10. There are 15 residues in the CDR3.

This clone was detected a few times. The chain uses TRBV11-3 and TRBJ1-2; perhaps TRBD1 as D (5 bases). The CDR3 has 14 residues. With 0 bases removed from V and 7 bases from J, the gap between germline ends came to 12 bases. Germline lookup yields CDR1 SGHNT and CDR2 YENEEA. The CDR3 nucleotides read TGTGCCAGCAGCTTAGAGGAGGGGAGAAGTGGCTACACCTTC. This encodes CASSLEEGRSGYTF.

The genes are TRBV19 and TRBJ1-5; tentative D call: TRBD1 (6 bases). Germline V gene data show CDR1 as LNHDA and CDR2 as SQIVND (reference sequence). V was trimmed by 4 bases and J by 2 bases, leaving 15 bases between them. The CDR3 contains 16 residues. The CDR3 region has the DNA TGTGCCAGTAGTACCGACAGGTATTTGGGCAATCAGCCCCAGCATTTT. It specifies CASSTDRYLGNQPQHF.

J is TRBJ2-3 and V is TRBV11-2; TRBD1 agrees at 7 bases. With 5 bases clipped from V and 6 bases from J, the junction kept 14 bases outside the gene matches. CDR3 length equals 16 residues. Germline CDR1 reads SGHAT; CDR2 reads FQNNGV. CDR3 in DNA: TGTGCCAGCAGCCCCCTGCCGGCAGGGGGTATTGATACGCAGTATTTT. Residues: CASSPLPAGGIDTQYF.

The rearrangement joins TRBV7-3 to TRBJ2-1; TRBD2 matches 11 bases. CDR1 is SGHTA, CDR2 FQGTGA, per germline. The CDR3 has 16 amino acids. The ends lost 5 bases at V and 7 bases at J; junction bases unmatched: 10. CDR3 region: CASSLGLGTSGNEQFF. In nucleotides, the CDR3 is TGTGCCAGCAGCCTAGGGCTCGGGACTAGCGGAAATGAGCAGTTCTTC.

This rearrangement joins TRBV9 to TRBJ1-3; D remains unclear. V lost 4 bases to trimming and J lost 0 bases, with 17 bases between them. Per germline, CDR1 SGDLS and CDR2 YYNGEE. The CDR3 is made up of 17 amino acids. The CDR3 DNA sequence: TGTGCCAGCAGCCCAGGCCCCCCGTTGAGCTCTGGAAACACCATATATTTT. Its translation is CASSPGPPLSSGNTIYF.

The chain combines TRBV27 with TRBJ1-2; D is undetermined. Trimming pared 5 bases from V and 4 bases from J, leaving 11 bases between. The CDR3 extends over 13 amino acids. Germline values: CDR1 MNHEY, CDR2 SMNVEV (reference sequence). CDR3 residues: CASSMGDGYGYTF. The CDR3 nucleotides read TGTGCCAGCAGTATGGGAGATGGCTATGGCTACACCTTC.

The CDR3 region has the DNA TGTGCCAGCAGCTTAGGCAGAAGCTCTGGAAACACCATATATTTT. This encodes CASSLGRSSGNTIYF. V is TRBV11-2 and J is TRBJ1-3; D not certain. Between the trimmed V and J ends, which lost 1 base and 0 bases, there was a span of 7 bases. This CDR3 contains 15 residues. CDR1 SGHAT and CDR2 FQNNGV come from the germline V gene.

This chain links TRBV6-5 with TRBJ1-1; 10 bases match TRBD1. The CDR3 loop spans 15 amino acids. V gave up 5 bases and J gave up 1 base; unmatched junction bases: 4. Germline CDR1 MNHEY, CDR2 SVGAGI. CDR3 sequence reads: CASSLRQGANTEAFF. CDR3 nucleotide sequence: TGTGCCAGCAGTCTTAGACAGGGGGCGAACACTGAAGCTTTCTTT.

The chain employs TRBV9 and TRBJ2-1; D unresolved. Trimming removed 0 bases at V and 11 bases at J, with 9 bases between. Per germline, CDR1 SGDLS and CDR2 YYNGEE. The CDR3 is 12 amino acids. The CDR3 loop is CASSVAAGKQFF. Written as DNA, the CDR3 is TGTGCCAGCAGCGTAGCTGCCGGTAAGCAGTTCTTC.

The genes are TRBV5-6 and TRBJ2-7, with 13 bases that match TRBD2. With V trimmed by 1 base and J by 3 bases, 4 bases remained unmatched. The germline V gene has CDR1 SGHDT and CDR2 YYEEEE. The CDR3 loop spans 16 amino acids. The CDR3 sequence: CASSLMGTSGNYEQYF. The CDR3 DNA sequence: TGTGCCAGCAGCTTGATGGGGACTAGCGGGAACTACGAGCAGTACTTC.

The chain uses TRBV4-1 and TRBJ1-5; tentatively, D is TRBD1 (5 bases). CDR1 and CDR2 from the germline V gene are MGHRA and YSYEKL. The CDR3 is 14 residues long. The V and J ends lost 1 base and 7 bases respectively, with 11 bases between them. The CDR3 spells CASSQGGGGQPQHF. CDR3 bases: TGCGCCAGCAGCCAAGGGGGTGGGGGGCAGCCCCAGCATTTT.

The V call is TRBV6-1, the J call TRBJ2-5; TRBD1 agrees at 7 bases. The CDR3 consists of 13 residues. The V segment lost 5 bases and the J segment 3 bases; nucleotides outside the gene matches: 3. Germline assignment: CDR1 MNHNS and CDR2 SASEGT. The CDR3 sequence is CASSRDREETQYF. CDR3 in DNA: TGTGCCAGCAGTCGCGACAGGGAAGAGACCCAGTACTTC.

CDR3 in amino acids: CASSDRVHYGYTF. Here the CDR3 DNA reads TGTGCCAGCAGTGACAGGGTTCACTATGGCTACACCTTC. This chain joins TRBV2 and TRBJ1-2, with D perhaps matching TRBD1 (5 bases). Germline CDR1 SNHLY, CDR2 FYNNEI. The CDR3 length is 13 residues. Deletions cut 3 bases from V and 3 bases from J, with 8 bases between. Looking up the rest from reference TRBV2 and TRBJ1-2 gives the full variable domain: EPEVTQTPSHQVTQMGQEVILRCVPISNHLYFYWYRQILGQKVEFLVSFYNNEISEKSEIFDDQFSVERPDGSNFTLKIRSTKLEDSAMYFCASSDRVHYGYTFGSGTRLTVV.

Turning to this clone: The same CDR3 arises from other DNA sequences in this sample as well. This chain uses TRBV6-1 with TRBJ1-5; D gene unclear. Trimming took off 7 bases at V and 4 bases at J, with 5 bases between the two ends. In germline, CDR1 is MNHNS, CDR2 SASEGT. CDR3 length equals 11 residues. The chain's CDR3 is CASTTNQPQHF. The CDR3 DNA reads as TGTGCCAGCACAACTAATCAGCCCCAGCATTTT.

The chain carries TRBV27 and TRBJ1-5; D is unresolved. V was pared by 3 bases and J by 4 bases, with 10 bases between. The CDR3 covers 14 residues. Germline values: CDR1 MNHEY, CDR2 SMNVEV (reference sequence). The CDR3 loop is CASSLNSFNQPQHF. The CDR3 DNA reads as TGTGCCAGCAGTTTGAACAGCTTTAATCAGCCCCAGCATTTT.

The CDR3 loop is CASSLWISGLAKNIQYF. The CDR3 coding sequence is TGTGCCAGCAGCTTATGGATTAGCGGACTAGCCAAAAACATTCAGTACTTC. V gene TRBV11-2 combines with J gene TRBJ2-4; D may be TRBD2 (6 bases). In germline, CDR1 is SGHAT, CDR2 FQNNGV. Trimming left V 2 bases short and J 0 bases short, with 14 bases between. The CDR3 extends over 17 amino acids.

The V gene is TRBV6-5, the J gene TRBJ2-3; 9 bases map to TRBD2. V lost 6 bases, J lost 10 bases, and 14 bases stayed unmatched. This CDR3 comprises 15 residues. The germline CDR1 and CDR2 sequences are MNHEY and SVGAGI. CDR3: CASRVGLAGNSAQYF. The CDR3 bases are TGTGCCAGCAGGGTCGGGCTAGCGGGAAATAGCGCGCAGTATTTT.

CDR3 region: CASGLQEPDNEQFF. The CDR3 bases are TGTGCCAGCGGGTTGCAGGAACCAGACAATGAGCAGTTCTTC. This chain connects TRBV7-7 to TRBJ2-1, with D unclear. CDR1 is SSHAT and CDR2 is FNYEAQ in the germline V gene (reference sequence). V was shortened by 8 bases and J by 5 bases, with 16 bases between the two germline ends. This CDR3 is 14 amino acids long.

J is TRBJ2-7 and V is TRBV27; 7 bases line up with TRBD2. The V and J ends lost 8 bases and 4 bases, in that order; junction bases with no gene match: 8. Germline-derived CDR1 and CDR2 are MNHEY and SMNVEV (reference sequence). CDR3 length equals 13 residues. The CDR3 DNA reads TGTGCCAGCCGGGGCGGGAGTTCGTACGAGCAGTACTTC. As protein: CASRGGSSYEQYF.

The rearrangement uses TRBV9 and TRBJ1-2; 8 bases match TRBD1. CDR3 length equals 15 residues. Per germline, CDR1 SGDLS and CDR2 YYNGEE. The trim removed 4 bases at V and 2 bases at J, leaving 7 bases unmatched. CDR3 DNA: TGTGCCAGCAGCCTCTCGACAGGGGACAACTATGGCTACACCTTC. Amino acid sequence: CASSLSTGDNYGYTF.

The chain couples TRBV4-3 to TRBJ2-7; TRBD1 matches 9 bases. This CDR3 is built from 15 residues. The V segment lost 4 bases and the J segment 4 bases; nucleotides outside the gene matches: 8. The V gene's germline CDR1 is LGHNA and CDR2 YSLEER. The CDR3 region has the DNA TGCGCCAGCAGCCCGCATCCGGGACAGGGTTACGAGCAGTACTTC. It is translated as CASSPHPGQGYEQYF.

This chain connects TRBV28 to TRBJ1-2; TRBD1 agrees at 11 bases. The CDR3 loop spans 14 amino acids. V lost 6 bases to trimming and J lost 4 bases; unmatched junction nucleotides: 4. CDR1 is MDHEN, CDR2 SYDVKM, per germline. CDR3 bases: TGTGCCAGCAGCAGGACAGGGGGCTTCTATGGCTACACCTTC. Its translation is CASSRTGGFYGYTF.

V and J are TRBV9 and TRBJ2-7; 7 nucleotides align to TRBD1. CDR3 size: 17 residues. CDR1 SGDLS and CDR2 YYNGEE come from the germline V gene. V gave up 4 bases and J gave up 1 base; unmatched junction bases: 14. CDR3 coding DNA: TGTGCCAGCAGCCCAAGCACAGGACAGGTGGCGTCCTACGAGCAGTACTTC. Translation: CASSPSTGQVASYEQYF.

This clone was found once. This chain joins TRBV9 and TRBJ2-1; 7 bases are shared with TRBD2. The CDR3 contains 14 residues. Trimming removed 6 bases from V and 0 bases from J; junction bases left unmatched: 3. CDR1 is SGDLS and CDR2 is YYNGEE in the germline V gene. The CDR3 DNA follows: TGTGCCAGCAAGCGGGATAGCTCCTACAATGAGCAGTTCTTC. It specifies CASKRDSSYNEQFF.

The chain links TRBV10-2 to TRBJ2-1; no clear D. V lost 2 bases, J lost 0 bases, and 8 bases lay in between. The CDR3 spans 15 residues. Germline values: CDR1 WSHSY, CDR2 SAAADI. The chain's CDR3 is CASSERRGSYNEQFF. The CDR3 DNA follows: TGCGCCAGCAGTGAGCGGAGAGGCTCCTACAATGAGCAGTTCTTC.